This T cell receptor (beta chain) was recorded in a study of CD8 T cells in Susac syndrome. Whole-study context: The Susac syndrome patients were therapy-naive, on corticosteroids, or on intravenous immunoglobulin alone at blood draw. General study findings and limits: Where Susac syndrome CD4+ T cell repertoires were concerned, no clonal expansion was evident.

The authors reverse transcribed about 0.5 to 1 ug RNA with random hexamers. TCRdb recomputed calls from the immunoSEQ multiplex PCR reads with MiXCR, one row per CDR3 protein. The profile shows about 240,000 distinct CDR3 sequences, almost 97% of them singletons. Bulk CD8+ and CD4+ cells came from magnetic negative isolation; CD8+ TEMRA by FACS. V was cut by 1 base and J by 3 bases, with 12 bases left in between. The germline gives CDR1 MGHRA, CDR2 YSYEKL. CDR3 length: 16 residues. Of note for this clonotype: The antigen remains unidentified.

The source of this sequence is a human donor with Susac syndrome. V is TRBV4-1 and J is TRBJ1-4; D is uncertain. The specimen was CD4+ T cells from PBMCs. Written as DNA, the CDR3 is TGCGCCAGCAGCCAAGTTGGTCCGGTTGCTAATGAAAAACTGTTTTTT. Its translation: CASSQVGPVANEKLFF.